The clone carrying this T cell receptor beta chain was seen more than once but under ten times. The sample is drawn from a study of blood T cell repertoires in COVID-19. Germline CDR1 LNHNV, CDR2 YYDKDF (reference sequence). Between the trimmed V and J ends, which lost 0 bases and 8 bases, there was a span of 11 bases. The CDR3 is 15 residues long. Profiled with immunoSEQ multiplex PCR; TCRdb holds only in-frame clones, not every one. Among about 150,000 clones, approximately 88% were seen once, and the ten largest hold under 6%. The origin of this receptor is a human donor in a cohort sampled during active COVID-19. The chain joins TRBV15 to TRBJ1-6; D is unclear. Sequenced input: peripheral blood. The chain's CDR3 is CATSRDGGGDSPLHF. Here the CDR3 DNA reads TGTGCCACCAGCAGAGACGGAGGAGGTGATTCACCCCTCCACTTT.